Included here is one T cell receptor (beta chain) sequence, with context. This clonotype was counted only a few times. Its specific antigen is unknown. The sample holds no much larger clone one base away, and base qualities are not on file. This record comes from a study of T cells in Graves' hyperthyroidism and ophthalmopathy (dated 2019 in TCRdb). In terms of the full investigation: Peripheral blood was sampled at the time of initial diagnosis, prior to any treatment. The paper reports TCR Vbeta CDR3 sequencing of 135 peripheral blood samples: around 45 ophthalmopathy, around 80 hyperthyroidism and approximately 17 progressor patients. Thyroid tissue and blood T-cell repertoires from about six Graves' hyperthyroidism patients were also compared in the study. To identify TCR V-J signatures that set the groups apart, the researchers used a discovery cohort of 100 patients, made up of about 44 with Graves' ophthalmopathy and around 58 with stable Graves' hyperthyroidism. The 100 discovery patients were divided at random into training and test sets in a 7:3 ratio. Prospective prediction of ophthalmopathy was tested in an independent validation cohort of some 20 hyperthyroidism patients and 17 patients who later progressed to ophthalmopathy. After sampling, hyperthyroidism patients received methimazole starting at 30 mg daily, and ophthalmopathy patients received high-dose intravenous methylprednisolone. General findings and caveats noted by the study authors: A 13 V-J signature model separated ophthalmopathy from stable hyperthyroidism, with 87.88% sensitivity and 81% to 82% specificity in cross-validation and 80%/75% in testing. In validation, the model predicted progression to ophthalmopathy a median of around 6.5 months before onset, with roughly 71% sensitivity and almost 75% specificity. Sample size was not statistically predetermined, and investigators were not blinded to group allocation. Most expanded thyroid clonotypes (frequency above 0.001) were also found in blood, which suggests that blood repertoires may mirror thyroid immune responses.

The TCR beta CDR3 regions were amplified from RNA transcripts. The TCR CDR3 was subjected to a first round of RT-PCR using the HTBI primer set and the Qiagen OneStep RT-PCR kit. The libraries were constructed in a second round of multiplex PCR and then size-selected and purified. Sequencing of the libraries was done on an Illumina HiSeq2000 using paired-end 100 bp reads. The original pipeline was this. SOAPnuke was used to process the raw data, throwing out any read that contained adapters or uncalled bases, had a mean Phred below 15, or lacked an exact constant-primer or identifier match. COPE v1.2.5 was used to merge high-quality paired reads, and clonotypes were defined as unique nucleotide sequences. Clonotypes were aligned to IMGT TRBV, TRBD and TRBJ reference segments using MiTCR v1.1. The analysis was restricted to V-J combinations with a frequency above 0.0001, which together covered roughly 99% of the repertoires. A TCS score was defined as the ratio of F50 (clonal expansion) to E x V (chaos), with BLOSUM62-based TCRdist applied between CDR3 peptides within each V-J. Welch's t-statistics and random forest reduced 500 to 550 V-J features to 13, which were used in a naive Bayes classifier (R e1071). Using fastp at Q25 and MiXCR, TCRdb reprocessed the public reads and kept productive beta chains. Each entry merges the rows of one CDR3 protein and shows their most common DNA and genes. It is TCRdb's table, rather than the study itself, that gives the V and J calls and clone size. For this sample there are hundreds of thousands of distinct CDR3 sequences; just under 20% appear just once. Over 45% of the sample comes from the top ten.

From its cysteine to its phenylalanine, the CDR3 spans 14 amino acids. The entry retains the CDR3 DNA only, 42 bases that are in frame from base 1. V gives up 0 bases and J gives up 15 bases, and the segment between their germline ends measures 18 bases. The germline V gene (reference sequence) supplies CDR1 LGHDT and CDR2 YNNKEL. Moderately to severely active disease, a Clinical Activity Score of at least 3, a NOSPECS grade of at least 4, and a duration under 3 months were present in ophthalmopathy patients. Any patient with an uncontrolled infection, another autoimmune disease, pregnancy or lactation was excluded. Diagnoses were established on the basis of clinical symptoms, serum thyroxine and TRAb, thyroid ultrasound, and orbital computed tomography. PBMCs were separated from approximately 10 ml of fresh peripheral blood using Ficoll-Paque density gradient centrifugation. Trizol reagent was used to extract total RNA, and RNA quality was then checked on an Agilent 2100 Bioanalyzer.

This clonotype was sampled from a man aged 40-55 years with Graves' ophthalmopathy. Sequencing was performed on blood. In this chain, TRBV3-1 is recombined with TRBJ2-1; 6 matching bases give a weak D call of TRBD1. The DNA sequence is TGTGCCAGCAGCCAAGAAAACACCGGACAGCGATTGTTCTTC. This sequence encodes CASSQENTGQRLFF.